These 25 T cell receptor beta chains originate from one sample sequenced in a study of molecular identifiers for immune sequencing clone quantification listed by TCRdb under 2018. The library was built by means of PCR. For sequencing, an Illumina HiSeq 4000 was employed. The public sequencing data were trimmed at Q25 with fastp and processed into clonotypes with MiXCR by TCRdb, which kept only in-frame beta chains. Each CDR3 protein appears once, grouped with its most common genes and DNA. For this sample there are 490,000 or so distinct CDR3 sequences; 20% to 25% appear just once. Around 0.84% of the sample comes from the top ten. The sequenced material came from naive CD8+ T cells from blood, with Jurkat cell RNA spiked in. The cell subset or site label on this specimen signifies: FACS-sorted CD8+CD4-CCR7+CD45RA+ naive T cells. All receptors derive from a human donor in good health. Some libraries in this study had Jurkat cell RNA spiked in.

Notes on this clonotype: This could be a read error, since a much larger clone is one nucleotide away. The V gene is TRBV20-1, the J gene TRBJ1-5; no clear D gene. The J call may be faulty, since TRBJ2-3 better matches the DNA end. The germline CDR1 and CDR2 sequences are DFQATT and SNEGSKA (reference sequence). CDR3 length: 12 residues. The DNA of the CDR3 is TGCAGTGCTAGGTATAGCAATCAGCCCCAGTATTTT. Translated: CSARYSNQPQYF.

In this sample, this clonotype turned up a few times. The chain couples TRBV7-9 to TRBJ2-7; 8 positions match TRBD1. V dropped 5 bases and J dropped 4; count of bases not matched to a gene: 13. Germline loops: CDR1 SEHNR, CDR2 FQNEAQ (reference sequence). The CDR3 length is 16 residues. CDR3: CASSKLTGEKGYEQYF. The CDR3, as DNA: TGTGCCAGCAGCAAATTGACAGGGGAAAAAGGTTACGAGCAGTACTTC. Supplemented by reference TRBV7-9 and TRBJ2-7, the full variable domain reads DTGVSQNPRHKITKRGQNVTFRCDPISEHNRLYWYRQTLGQGPEFLTYFQNEAQLEKSRLLSDRFSAERPKGSFSTLEIQRTEQGDSAMYLCASSKLTGEKGYEQYFGPGTRLTVT.

The sample holds a few counts of this clonotype. The chain combines TRBV25-1 with TRBJ2-1; D uncertain. This CDR3 spans 14 amino acids. CDR1 and CDR2 from the germline V gene are MGHDK and SYGVNS. Trimming pared 3 bases from V and 6 bases from J, leaving 12 bases between. This chain's CDR3 is CASSDSQTLNEQFF. In nucleotides, the CDR3 is TGTGCCAGCAGTGACTCCCAAACCCTCAATGAGCAGTTCTTC.

On this clonotype itself: A read error may be the cause here, since a much bigger clone is one base away. The chain is built from TRBV24-1 and TRBJ2-1; TRBD1 is a possible D gene (5 bases). Germline CDR1 is KGHDR and CDR2 is SFDVKD. The CDR3 loop spans 13 amino acids. Trimming pared 5 bases from V and 12 bases from J, leaving 16 bases between. DNA for the CDR3: TGTGCCACCAGTGTCATGGGATCCACAGGGCAGTTCTTC. Its translation is CATSVMGSTGQFF.

The chain couples TRBV9 to TRBJ2-3, with 13 nucleotides matching TRBD2. Trimming cost V 0 bases and J 4 bases; bases outside gene matches: 5. Germline V lookup: CDR1 SGDLS, CDR2 YYNGEE. The CDR3 consists of 17 residues. The CDR3 DNA reads as TGTGCCAGCAGCGTAGGACTAGCGGGGGGCCTGGCAGATACGCAGTATTTT. This gives the protein CASSVGLAGGLADTQYF.

This chain joins TRBV20-1 and TRBJ1-4, with D perhaps matching TRBD1 (6 bases). Trimming pared 6 bases from V and 6 bases from J, leaving 14 bases between. This CDR3 has 13 residues. Looked up from germline, CDR1 is DFQATT and CDR2 is SNEGSKA (reference sequence). CDR3 nucleotide sequence: TGCAGTGCCTCCGAGGGGGAGCATGAAAAACTGTTTTTT. It codes for CSASEGEHEKLFF.

The CDR3 DNA sequence: TGTGCCAGCAGCGGACCCCCGGGCTACGAGCAGTACTTC. This encodes CASSGPPGYEQYF. This sequence joins TRBV9 and TRBJ2-7; D ambiguous. V shed 3 bases and J shed 3 bases, with 10 bases lying between them. The CDR3 totals 13 residues. The germline CDR1 and CDR2 sequences are SGDLS and YYNGEE.

For this clonotype: A much larger clone differs by one base, so this may be a read error. The rearrangement joins TRBV21-1 to TRBJ1-5. TRBV21-1 is a pseudogene segment. The CDR3 contains 13 residues. The CDR3 nucleotides read TGTGCCAGCAGCTTGTGGGGTTATCCGCCCCAGCATTTT. This encodes CASSLWGYPPQHF.

This rearrangement joins TRBV7-6 to TRBJ2-7; D could derive from TRBD1 or TRBD2 (6 bases each). Looked up from germline, CDR1 is SGHVS and CDR2 is FNYEAQ. The CDR3 extends over 16 amino acids. The ends were cut back, 2 bases at V and 5 bases at J, with 19 bases in the middle. CDR3 sequence reads: CASSLSWGDKPDEQYF. Here the CDR3 DNA reads TGTGCCAGCAGCTTATCTTGGGGGGACAAGCCGGACGAGCAGTACTTC.

This clonotype was detected ten times or more. This CDR3 reads CASKPRSAALNTDTQYF. The CDR3 DNA reads TGTGCCAGCAAACCCCGCTCCGCAGCCTTAAACACAGATACGCAGTATTTT. V gene TRBV28 combines with J gene TRBJ2-3; D uncertain. The CDR3 has 17 residues. Trimming cost V 7 bases and J 2 bases, with 22 bases left between them. The germline gives CDR1 MDHEN, CDR2 SYDVKM.

This clonotype was recorded many times. This rearrangement joins TRBV25-1 to TRBJ1-6; the D is unclear. The CDR3 extends over 14 amino acids. V dropped 6 bases and J dropped 4 bases, with 10 bases sitting between them. Per the germline V gene, CDR1 is MGHDK and CDR2 is SYGVNS. The CDR3 DNA reads as TGTGCCAGCAGCCCCGGGAGGTATAATTCACCCCTCCACTTT. It is translated as CASSPGRYNSPLHF.

The chain couples TRBV5-1 to TRBJ1-1, with D hard to call. In germline, CDR1 is SGHRS, CDR2 YFSETQ. CDR3 length: 14 amino acids. V lost 6 bases and J lost 1, with 13 bases in between. The DNA for the CDR3 is TGCGCCAGCACCGAGGCGTGGGGGAACACTGAAGCTTTCTTT. Translating it yields CASTEAWGNTEAFF.

This clonotype was seen a few times. This chain joins TRBV10-3 and TRBJ1-1, with D hard to call. Trimming shortened V by 3 bases and J by 2 bases, and 10 bases separated the two germline ends. The V gene's germline CDR1 is ENHRY and CDR2 SYGVKD. CDR3 length equals 14 residues. The DNA for the CDR3 is TGTGCCATCAGTGACCCCCGGGCCAACACTGAAGCTTTCTTT. The encoded protein is CAISDPRANTEAFF.

As for this clonotype: The final CDR3 position lacks the conserved phenylalanine or tryptophan, pointing to a likely read error. The chain carries TRBV14 and TRBJ2-7, with D perhaps TRBD1 or TRBD2 (5 bases each). The CDR3 covers 13 residues. The V end lost 6 bases, the J end lost 6 bases, and 15 bases lay between the germline ends. Germline lookup yields CDR1 SGHDN and CDR2 FVKESK. In nucleotides, the CDR3 is TGTGCCAGCAGAGTTTCAGGGACGATCGAGCAGTACCTC. This translates into CASRVSGTIEQYL.

With regard to this clonotype: A read error may explain this, as a much larger clone is one base away. The V gene is TRBV7-9, the J gene TRBJ1-1; D is uncertain. Germline V gene sequence: CDR1 SEHNR, CDR2 FQNEAQ (reference sequence). The CDR3 contains 17 residues. The chain's CDR3 is CASTKGPGSSAHTETFF. CDR3 coding DNA: TGTGCCAGCACCAAAGGGCCGGGCTCGTCTGCCCACACTGAAACTTTCTTT.

The gene calls are TRBV20-1 and TRBJ2-5; tentatively, D is TRBD2 (6 bases). Germline V gives CDR1 DFQATT, CDR2 SNEGSKA (reference sequence). Between the trimmed V and J ends, which lost 3 bases and 4 bases, there was a span of 9 bases. This CDR3 spans 12 amino acids. Written as DNA, the CDR3 is TGCAGTGCTAGGAAGGGAGGAGAGACCCAGTACTTC. This sequence encodes CSARKGGETQYF.

The genes are TRBV6-5 and TRBJ2-7; 11 bases map to TRBD2. This CDR3 is built from 15 residues. Germline trimming cut 5 bases from V and 3 bases from J; bases unmatched to any gene: 6. Germline values: CDR1 MNHEY, CDR2 SVGAGI. DNA for the CDR3: TGTGCCAGCAGTACTATAGCGGGGGGGTTCTACGAGCAGTACTTC. This codes for CASSTIAGGFYEQYF.

This clonotype has more than one count but fewer than ten. This rearrangement joins TRBV13 to TRBJ1-2, with TRBD1 matching 12 bases. CDR3 size: 16 residues. Trimming removed 3 bases from V and 6 bases from J; junction bases left unmatched: 8. Germline CDR1 PRHDT, CDR2 FYEKMQ (reference sequence). DNA of the CDR3: TGTGCCAGCAGCTTGAAGGGACAGGGGGCGAGGAATGGCTACACCTTC. This gives the protein CASSLKGQGARNGYTF.

The V call is TRBV15, the J call TRBJ1-2; D is ambiguous. Trimming stripped 7 bases from V and 10 bases from J, with 16 bases between. The germline V gene has CDR1 LNHNV and CDR2 YYDKDF (reference sequence). CDR3 size: 12 residues. The CDR3 coding sequence is TGTGCCACCACCCTACGAGAGGCACCCTACACCTTC. Translating gives CATTLREAPYTF.

This clonotype was counted many times. The chain is built from TRBV29-1 and TRBJ2-7; D ambiguous. Trimming took off 0 bases at V and 0 bases at J, with 6 bases between the two ends. Germline CDR1 is SQVTM and CDR2 is ANQGSEA. The CDR3 has 13 amino acids. The CDR3 DNA sequence: TGCAGCGTTGAAGAAGGTAACTCCTACGAGCAGTACTTC. Protein: CSVEEGNSYEQYF.

This chain joins TRBV20-1 and TRBJ2-7, with 14 bases lining up with TRBD2. The CDR3 loop spans 15 amino acids. Germline CDR1 reads DFQATT; CDR2 reads SNEGSKA (reference sequence). J gave up 2 bases and V 7 bases, and 7 bases lay outside the gene matches. The CDR3 nucleotides are TGCAGTGGATGGGGACTAGCGGGGGAGACCTACGAGCAGTACTTC. It specifies CSGWGLAGETYEQYF.

This clonotype was observed at least ten times. This sequence joins TRBV20-1 and TRBJ2-7, with unresolved D. The V end was cut by 5 bases, the J end by 2 bases, with 13 bases between. This CDR3 region has 13 residues. From germline, CDR1 is DFQATT and CDR2 SNEGSKA (reference sequence). The CDR3 here is CSARTETTYEQYF. In DNA, the CDR3 is TGCAGTGCTCGGACCGAAACAACCTACGAGCAGTACTTC.

This clonotype is a singleton in its sample. This may come from a read error, since a much larger clone is one base off. The chain couples TRBV4-1 to TRBJ2-5; D is unresolved. This CDR3 is built from 14 residues. The germline CDR1 and CDR2 sequences are MGHRA and YSYEKL. The CDR3 DNA reads TGCGCCAGCAGCCAAGACAGGCACCAAGAGGCCCAGTACTTC. Translating it yields CASSQDRHQEAQYF.

There are many counts of this clonotype. The chain has TRBV29-1 and TRBJ1-3; D unresolved. V was shortened by 2 bases and J by 0 bases, with 8 bases between the two germline ends. CDR3 length: 14 amino acids. Germline V gene sequence: CDR1 SQVTM, CDR2 ANQGSEA. CDR3 protein: CSVERPNSGNTIYF. As DNA, the CDR3 is TGCAGCGTTGAACGACCGAACTCTGGAAACACCATATATTTT.

This clonotype was observed a handful of times. The chain joins TRBV14 to TRBJ2-7, with D possibly being TRBD2 (7 bases). CDR3 length: 14 amino acids. The V end lost 3 bases, the J end lost 6 bases, and 15 bases lay between the germline ends. CDR1 SGHDN and CDR2 FVKESK come from the germline V gene. CDR3: CASSQARGPGEQYF. In DNA, the CDR3 is TGTGCCAGCAGCCAGGCGCGGGGGCCGGGCGAGCAGTACTTC.